This T cell receptor (beta chain) was documented in a study of molecular identifiers for immune sequencing clone quantification. Study outcomes and limitations: In naive cells, under 1% of molecules belonged to clones above 20 RNA copies, against over 97% in effector cells.

Naive CD8 libraries came from about 20,000 to 1,000,000 sorted cells with 10%, 30% or 50% RNA. CD8+CD4-CCR7+CD45RA+ cells were sorted as naive CD8 T cells. The germline gives CDR1 SGHDT, CDR2 YYEEEE. The length of the CDR3 is 16 residues. V shed 3 bases, J shed 5 bases, and the junction held 9 bases outside the gene matches. The table lists this clonotype with many counts. The antigen remains unidentified. Listed TCR primers, together with previously described methods, were used for the bulk TCR libraries. One entry per CDR3 protein results from TCRdb running MiXCR on the PCR reads. The sample includes some 100,000 distinct CDR3 sequences, about 20% of them seen just once.

Material: naive CD8+ T cells from blood, with Jurkat cell RNA spiked in. Stated subset: FACS-sorted CD8+CD4-CCR7+CD45RA+ naive T cells. The chain uses TRBV5-6 and TRBJ1-4, with 8 nucleotides matching TRBD1. The sequence came from a human donor in good health. Some libraries in this study had Jurkat cell RNA spiked in. Written as DNA, the CDR3 is TGTGCCAGCAGCTCACAAAGGGACAGGCCGAATGAAAAACTGTTTTTT. Translation gives CASSSQRDRPNEKLFF.